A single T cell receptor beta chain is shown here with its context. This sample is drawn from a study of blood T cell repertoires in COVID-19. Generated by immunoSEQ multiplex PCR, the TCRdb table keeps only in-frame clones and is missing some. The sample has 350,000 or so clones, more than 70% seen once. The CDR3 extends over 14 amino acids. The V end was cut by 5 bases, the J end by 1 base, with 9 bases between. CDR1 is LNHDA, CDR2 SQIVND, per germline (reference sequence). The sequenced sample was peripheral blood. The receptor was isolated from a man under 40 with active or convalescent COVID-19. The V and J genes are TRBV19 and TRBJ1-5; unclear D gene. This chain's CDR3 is CASSPRQSNQPQHF. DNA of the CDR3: TGTGCCAGTAGTCCCCGTCAGAGCAATCAGCCCCAGCATTTT. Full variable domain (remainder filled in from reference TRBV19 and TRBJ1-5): DGGITQSPKYLFRKEGQNVTLSCEQNLNHDAMYWYRQDPGQGLRLIYYSQIVNDFQKGDIAEGYSVSREKKESFPLTVTSAQKNPTAFYLCASSPRQSNQPQHFGDGTRLSIL.